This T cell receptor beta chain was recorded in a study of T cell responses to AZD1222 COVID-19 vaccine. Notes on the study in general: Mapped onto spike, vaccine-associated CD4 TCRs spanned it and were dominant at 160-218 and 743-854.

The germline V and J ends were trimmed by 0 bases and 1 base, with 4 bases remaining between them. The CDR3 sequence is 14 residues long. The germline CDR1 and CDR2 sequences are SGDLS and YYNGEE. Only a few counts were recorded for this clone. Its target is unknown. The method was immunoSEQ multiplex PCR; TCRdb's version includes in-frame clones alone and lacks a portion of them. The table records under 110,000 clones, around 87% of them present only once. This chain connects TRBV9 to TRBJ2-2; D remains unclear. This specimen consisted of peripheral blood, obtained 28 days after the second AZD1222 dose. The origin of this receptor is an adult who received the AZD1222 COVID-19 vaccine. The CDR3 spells CASSVVGNTGELFF. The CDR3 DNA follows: TGTGCCAGCAGCGTAGTAGGGAACACCGGGGAGCTGTTTTTT.